Sequencing of this T cell receptor beta chain was carried out in a study of T cell repertoires in cytomegalovirus infection. Study at large: An indication of both CMV infection and matching HLA type came from public TCR beta signatures.

TCRdb redid the calling of the reads with MiXCR, one entry per CDR3 protein. Of nearly 70,000 distinct CDR3 sequences in the sample, 20% to 25% were seen once. In the case of this clonotype: As yet, its antigen is unknown.

The germline V gene encodes CDR1 SGDLS and CDR2 YYNGEE. The CDR3 runs 18 residues. V lost 3 bases and J lost 8, with 24 bases in between. Study-wide points: In two of eight donors, the top clonotype was HLA-C-restricted CMV-specific. CMV carriers with the relevant HLA were identified by cumulative public TCR beta family frequency.

The sample was PBMCs, sequenced either directly or after in vitro stimulation (not recorded which). This clonotype was sampled from a human donor in good health (CMV status not recorded). Some clones in this sample may be carry-over from other donors' samples. This chain joins TRBV9 and TRBJ1-6; TRBD1 is a possible D gene (5 bases). The CDR3 region has the DNA TGTGCCAGCAGCGCTAGTTTTCCTATGACAGCCACGGATTCACCCCTCCACTTT. Translation: CASSASFPMTATDSPLHF.